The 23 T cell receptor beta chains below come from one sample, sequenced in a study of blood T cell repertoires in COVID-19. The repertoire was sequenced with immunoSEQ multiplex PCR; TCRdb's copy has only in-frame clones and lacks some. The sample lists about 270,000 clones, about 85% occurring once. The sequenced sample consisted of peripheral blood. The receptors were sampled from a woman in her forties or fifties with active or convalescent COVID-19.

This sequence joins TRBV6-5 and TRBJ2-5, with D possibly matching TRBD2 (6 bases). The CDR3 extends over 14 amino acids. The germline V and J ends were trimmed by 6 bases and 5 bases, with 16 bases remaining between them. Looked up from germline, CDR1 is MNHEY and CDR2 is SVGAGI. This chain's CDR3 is CASSDLTRVETQYF. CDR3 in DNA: TGTGCCAGCAGCGACCTGACTAGAGTGGAGACCCAGTACTTC.

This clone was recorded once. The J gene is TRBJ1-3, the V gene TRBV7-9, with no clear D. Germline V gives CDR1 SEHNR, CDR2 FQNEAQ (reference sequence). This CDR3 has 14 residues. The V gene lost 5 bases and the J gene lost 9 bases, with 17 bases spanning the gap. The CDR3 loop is CASSRRTAAGTIYF. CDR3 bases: TGTGCCAGCAGCCGGAGGACGGCTGCGGGCACCATATATTTT.

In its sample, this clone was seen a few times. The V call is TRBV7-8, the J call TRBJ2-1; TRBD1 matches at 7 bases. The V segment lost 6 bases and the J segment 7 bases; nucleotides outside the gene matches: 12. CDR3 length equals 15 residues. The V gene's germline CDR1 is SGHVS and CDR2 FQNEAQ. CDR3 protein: CASSHNRDRLNEQFF. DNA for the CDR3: TGTGCCAGCAGTCACAACCGGGACAGACTGAATGAGCAGTTCTTC.

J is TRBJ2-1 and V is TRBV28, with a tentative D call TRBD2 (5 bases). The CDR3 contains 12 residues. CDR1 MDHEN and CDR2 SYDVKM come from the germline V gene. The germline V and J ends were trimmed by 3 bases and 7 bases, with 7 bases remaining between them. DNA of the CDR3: TGTGCCAGCAGTTTGTGGAGGAATGAGCAGTTCTTC. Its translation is CASSLWRNEQFF. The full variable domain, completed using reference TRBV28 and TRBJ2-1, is DVKVTQSSRYLVKRTGEKVFLECVQDMDHENMFWYRQDPGLGLRLIYFSYDVKMKEKGDIPEGYSVSREKKERFSLILESASTNQTSMYLCASSLWRNEQFFGPGTRLTVL.

This chain's CDR3 is CASSSGLAGATGELFF. In DNA form, the CDR3 reads TGCGCCAGCAGCTCCGGACTAGCGGGGGCCACCGGGGAGCTGTTTTTT. The chain employs TRBV5-1 and TRBJ2-2; 13 nucleotides match TRBD2. The CDR3 is 16 amino acids. The J segment lost 4 bases and the V segment lost 3 bases, leaving 3 bases of the junction unmatched. Germline V lookup: CDR1 SGHRS, CDR2 YFSETQ.

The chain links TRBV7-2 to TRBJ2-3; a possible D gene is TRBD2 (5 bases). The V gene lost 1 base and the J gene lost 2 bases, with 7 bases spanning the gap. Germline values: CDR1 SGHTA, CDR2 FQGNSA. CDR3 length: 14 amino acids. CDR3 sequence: CASSLGDYTDTQYF. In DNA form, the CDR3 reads TGTGCCAGCAGCTTAGGAGACTACACAGATACGCAGTATTTT. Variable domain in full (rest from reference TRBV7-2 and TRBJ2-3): GAGVSQSPSNKVTEKGKDVELRCDPISGHTALYWYRQSLGQGLEFLIYFQGNSAPDKSGLPSDRFSAERTGGSVSTLTIQRTQQEDSAVYLCASSLGDYTDTQYFGPGTRLTVL.

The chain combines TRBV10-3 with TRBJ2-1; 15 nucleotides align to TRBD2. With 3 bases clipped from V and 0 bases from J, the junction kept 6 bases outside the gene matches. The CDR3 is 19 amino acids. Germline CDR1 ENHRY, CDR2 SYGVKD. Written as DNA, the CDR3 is TGTGCCATCAGTGATGCCGGGACTAGCGGGAGGAGCTCCTACAATGAGCAGTTCTTC. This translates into CAISDAGTSGRSSYNEQFF.

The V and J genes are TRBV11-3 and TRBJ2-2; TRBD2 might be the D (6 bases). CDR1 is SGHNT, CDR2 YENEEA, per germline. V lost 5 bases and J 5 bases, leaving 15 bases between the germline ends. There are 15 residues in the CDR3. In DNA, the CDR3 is TGTGCCAGCAGCCCCGGAGGGCCAGGGACCGGGGAGCTGTTTTTT. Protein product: CASSPGGPGTGELFF.

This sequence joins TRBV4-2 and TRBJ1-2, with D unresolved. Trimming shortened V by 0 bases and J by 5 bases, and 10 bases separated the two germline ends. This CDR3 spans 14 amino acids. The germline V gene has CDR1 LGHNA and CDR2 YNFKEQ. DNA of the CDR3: TGTGCCAGCAGCCAAGACGGGAGGGTTTATGGCTACACCTTC. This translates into CASSQDGRVYGYTF.

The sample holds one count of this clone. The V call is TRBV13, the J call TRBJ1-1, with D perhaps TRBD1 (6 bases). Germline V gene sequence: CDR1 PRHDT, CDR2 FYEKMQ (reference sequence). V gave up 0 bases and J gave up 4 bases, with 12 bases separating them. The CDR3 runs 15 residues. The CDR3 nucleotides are TGTGCCAGCAGCTTAGGTCAGGGGCACGGCACTGAAGCTTTCTTT. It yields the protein CASSLGQGHGTEAFF.

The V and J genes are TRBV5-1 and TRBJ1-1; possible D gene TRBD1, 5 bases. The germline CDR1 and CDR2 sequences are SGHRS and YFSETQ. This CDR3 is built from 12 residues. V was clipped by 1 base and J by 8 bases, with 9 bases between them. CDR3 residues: CASSLKGAEAFF. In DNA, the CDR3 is TGCGCCAGCAGCTTGAAAGGGGCCGAAGCTTTCTTT.

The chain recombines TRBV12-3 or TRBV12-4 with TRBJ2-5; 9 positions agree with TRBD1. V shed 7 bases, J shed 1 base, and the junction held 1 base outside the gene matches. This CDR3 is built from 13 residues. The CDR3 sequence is CASTDRGQETQYF. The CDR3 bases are TGTGCCAGCACGGACAGGGGCCAAGAGACCCAGTACTTC.

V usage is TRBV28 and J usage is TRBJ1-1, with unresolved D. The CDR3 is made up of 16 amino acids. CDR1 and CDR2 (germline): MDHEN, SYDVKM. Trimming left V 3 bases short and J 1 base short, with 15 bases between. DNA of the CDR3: TGTGCCAGCAGTTTGAGCGCCTCCTCTTCGAACACTGAAGCTTTCTTT. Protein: CASSLSASSSNTEAFF. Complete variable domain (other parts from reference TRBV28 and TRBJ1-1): DVKVTQSSRYLVKRTGEKVFLECVQDMDHENMFWYRQDPGLGLRLIYFSYDVKMKEKGDIPEGYSVSREKKERFSLILESASTNQTSMYLCASSLSASSSNTEAFFGQGTRLTVV.

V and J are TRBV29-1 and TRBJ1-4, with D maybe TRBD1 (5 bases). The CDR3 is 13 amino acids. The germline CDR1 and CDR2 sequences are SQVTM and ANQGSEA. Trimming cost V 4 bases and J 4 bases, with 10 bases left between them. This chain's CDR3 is CSVAGRVNEKLFF. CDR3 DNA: TGCAGCGTTGCGGGCAGGGTTAATGAAAAACTGTTTTTT.

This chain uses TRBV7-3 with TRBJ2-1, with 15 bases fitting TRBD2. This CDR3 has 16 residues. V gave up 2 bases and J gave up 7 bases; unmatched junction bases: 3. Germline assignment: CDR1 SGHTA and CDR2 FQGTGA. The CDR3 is CASSLGTSGGSNEQFF. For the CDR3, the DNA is TGTGCCAGCAGCTTAGGGACTAGCGGGGGGTCGAATGAGCAGTTCTTC. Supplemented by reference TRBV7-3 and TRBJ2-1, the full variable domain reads GAGVSQTPSNKVTEKGKYVELRCDPISGHTALYWYRQSLGQGPEFLIYFQGTGAADDSGLPNDRFFAVRPEGSVSTLKIQRTERGDSAVYLCASSLGTSGGSNEQFFGPGTRLTVL.

CDR3 in amino acids: CASSVGGNRMDTQYF. The CDR3 DNA reads TGTGCCAGCAGCGTAGGAGGGAATCGAATGGATACGCAGTATTTT. V and J are TRBV9 and TRBJ2-3, with a weak D call TRBD2 (5 bases). In germline, CDR1 is SGDLS, CDR2 YYNGEE. The CDR3 consists of 15 residues. Trimming cost V 0 bases and J 6 bases, with 14 bases left between them.

This CDR3 is CAISDTRGSYGYTF. The CDR3 DNA follows: TGTGCCATCAGTGATACAAGGGGTAGCTATGGCTACACCTTC. The chain uses TRBV10-3 and TRBJ1-2; maybe TRBD1 (5 bases). This CDR3 spans 14 amino acids. The germline CDR1 and CDR2 sequences are ENHRY and SYGVKD. V was trimmed by 3 bases and J by 4 bases, leaving 12 bases between them.

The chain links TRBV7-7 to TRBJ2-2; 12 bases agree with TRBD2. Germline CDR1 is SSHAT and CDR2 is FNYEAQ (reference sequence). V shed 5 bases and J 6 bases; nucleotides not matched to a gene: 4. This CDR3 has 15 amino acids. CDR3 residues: CASSAGLAGAGELFF. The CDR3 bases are TGTGCCAGCAGCGCGGGACTAGCGGGTGCCGGGGAGCTGTTTTTT.

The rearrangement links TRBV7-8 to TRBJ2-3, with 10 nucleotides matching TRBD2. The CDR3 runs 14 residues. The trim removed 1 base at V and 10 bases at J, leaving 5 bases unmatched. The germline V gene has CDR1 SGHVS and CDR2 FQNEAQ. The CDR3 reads CASSLVLAGDAQYF. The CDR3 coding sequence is TGTGCCAGCAGCTTAGTGCTAGCGGGAGACGCGCAGTATTTT.

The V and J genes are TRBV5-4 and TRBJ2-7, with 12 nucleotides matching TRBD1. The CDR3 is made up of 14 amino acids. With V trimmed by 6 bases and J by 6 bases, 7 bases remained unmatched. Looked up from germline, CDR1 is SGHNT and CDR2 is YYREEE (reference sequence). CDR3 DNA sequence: TGTGCCAGCACCCGGGGACAGGGGGCGGGCGAGCAGTACTTC. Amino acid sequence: CASTRGQGAGEQYF.

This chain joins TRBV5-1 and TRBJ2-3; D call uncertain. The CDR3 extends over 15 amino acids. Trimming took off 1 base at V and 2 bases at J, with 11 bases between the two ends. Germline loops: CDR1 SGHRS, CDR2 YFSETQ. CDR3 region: CASSLPETNTDTQYF. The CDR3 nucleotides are TGCGCCAGCAGCTTGCCCGAGACAAACACAGATACGCAGTATTTT.

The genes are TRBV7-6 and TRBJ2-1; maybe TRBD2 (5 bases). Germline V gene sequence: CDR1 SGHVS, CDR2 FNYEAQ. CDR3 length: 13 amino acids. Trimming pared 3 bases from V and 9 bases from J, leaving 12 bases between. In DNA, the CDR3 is TGTGCCAGCAGCTTTTTGGGTGAGGGTGAGCAGTTCTTC. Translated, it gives CASSFLGEGEQFF.

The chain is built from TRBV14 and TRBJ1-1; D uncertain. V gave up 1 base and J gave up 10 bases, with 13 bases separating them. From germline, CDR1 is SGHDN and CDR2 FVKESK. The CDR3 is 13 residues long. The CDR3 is CASSQVGFLPAFF. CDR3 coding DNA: TGTGCCAGCAGCCAAGTGGGCTTTCTCCCAGCTTTCTTT.